This T cell receptor (beta chain) was sequenced during a study of T cell responses to AZD1222 COVID-19 vaccine. Whole-study context: Second doses at about 4 or about 12 weeks were pooled. Broader study findings: The sample set comprised mostly white British donors with more females, and clonal diversity was possibly underestimated. It was only after the peak T cell response that any repertoires were sampled. The reported proportion of spike-specific TCRs targeting unmutated variant regions was nearly half.

The CDR3 runs 15 residues. Germline lookup yields CDR1 SGDLS and CDR2 YYNGEE. The V end was cut by 5 bases, the J end by 6 bases, with 18 bases between. Points on this clone: Antigen specificity is unknown.

Clones were read by immunoSEQ multiplex PCR, and TCRdb kept only the in-frame ones, dropping some. The table lists about 96,000 clones, nearly 90% of them singletons, with 1.5% to 2% in the top ten. The rearrangement uses TRBV9 and TRBJ2-1; a weak D match, TRBD1 (5 bases). The sample was peripheral blood, taken on day 0 of AZD1222 vaccination. The TCR was taken from an adult in good health. Here the CDR3 DNA reads TGTGCCAGCAGTGCCCAGGGATATTTTGGCAATGAGCAGTTCTTC. It specifies CASSAQGYFGNEQFF.